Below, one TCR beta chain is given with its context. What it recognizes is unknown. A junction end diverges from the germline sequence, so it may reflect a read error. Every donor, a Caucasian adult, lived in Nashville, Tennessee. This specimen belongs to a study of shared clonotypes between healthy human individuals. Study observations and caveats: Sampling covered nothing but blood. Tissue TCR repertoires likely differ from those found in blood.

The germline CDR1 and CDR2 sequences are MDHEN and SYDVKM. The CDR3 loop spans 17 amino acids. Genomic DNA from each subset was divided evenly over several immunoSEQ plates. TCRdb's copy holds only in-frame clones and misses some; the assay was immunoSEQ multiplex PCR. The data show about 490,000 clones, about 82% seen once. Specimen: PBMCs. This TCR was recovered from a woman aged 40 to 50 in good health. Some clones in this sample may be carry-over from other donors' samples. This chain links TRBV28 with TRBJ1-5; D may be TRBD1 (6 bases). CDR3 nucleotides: TGTGCCAGTAGTTCCCTGGGTTCGTACAGGGATCATCAGCCCCAGCATTTT. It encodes CASSSLGSYRDHQPQHF.